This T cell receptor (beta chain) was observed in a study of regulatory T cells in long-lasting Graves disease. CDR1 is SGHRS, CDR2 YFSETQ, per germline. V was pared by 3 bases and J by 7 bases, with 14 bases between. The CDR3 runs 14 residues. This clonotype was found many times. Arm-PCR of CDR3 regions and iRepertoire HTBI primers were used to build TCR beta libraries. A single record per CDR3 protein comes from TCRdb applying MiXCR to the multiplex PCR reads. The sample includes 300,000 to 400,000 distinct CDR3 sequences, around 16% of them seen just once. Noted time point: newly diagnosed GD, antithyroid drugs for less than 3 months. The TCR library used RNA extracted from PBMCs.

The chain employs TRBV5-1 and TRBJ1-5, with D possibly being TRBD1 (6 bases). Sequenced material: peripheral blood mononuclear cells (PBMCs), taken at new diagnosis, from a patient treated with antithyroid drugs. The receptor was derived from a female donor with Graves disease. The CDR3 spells CASSSQGTGQPQHF. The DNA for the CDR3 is TGCGCCAGCAGCTCACAGGGAACGGGCCAGCCCCAGCATTTT.